The sequence of this T cell receptor (beta chain) was determined in a study of graft-versus-host responses after intestinal transplantation (dated by TCRdb to 2020 to 2022). A note on the overall study: The transplants that recipients received were multivisceral, liver-intestinal, or isolated intestinal. After intestinal transplantation, graft-versus-host and host-versus-graft alloreactive T cell clones in the graft, circulation and bone marrow were tracked using bulk TCR-beta CDR3 sequencing. A cohort of fewer than 25 intestinal transplant recipients, including one retransplant, was enrolled, and a few patients lacking pretransplant specimens were excluded. Every recipient was given anti-thymocyte globulin induction, followed by around three years of maintenance tacrolimus and steroids. Samples from a few later patients were sequenced in-house on an Illumina MiSeq with MiXCR processing rather than by the commercial service. Donor T cell macrochimerism was defined as a peak of at least 4% donor T cells among recipient peripheral blood mononuclear cells. To identify alloreactive clones, pre-transplant mixed lymphocyte reaction products were sequenced and compared with unstimulated pre-transplant donor and recipient T cells. The full study reports these points: Conclusions were limited by the relatively low number and heterogeneity of intestinal transplant patients. GvH clones turned up in recipient bone marrow, with some appearing earlier in ileal mucosa or blood, a pattern consistent with an intestinal mucosal origin. High GvH to HvG T cell clonal ratios were observed in the allografts of patients with donor T cell macrochimerism. Early after transplant, peak levels of circulating GvH clones were associated with declines in HvG clones.

The CDR3 runs 11 residues from the cysteine to the phenylalanine. Kept here is only the CDR3 DNA, which spans 33 bases and is read in frame from base 1. The germline V gene specifies MDHEN as CDR1 and SYDVKM as CDR2. The time point label here, explained by the study, means: cells obtained before transplantation from donor or recipient. CD3+CD4+ and CD3+CD8+ populations were FACS-sorted from unstimulated pre-transplant donor and recipient cells taken from spleen or lymph nodes. This clone was counted only a few times. The target of this receptor is not known. Base qualities are not provided; no much larger clone lies one nucleotide away. Libraries were prepared through the immunoSEQ multiplex PCR assay. For most patients, genomic DNA was isolated with the Qiagen DNeasy Blood and Tissue Kit and sent frozen to Adaptive Biotechnologies for TCR sequencing. For most patients, high-throughput TCR-beta CDR3 sequencing of genomic DNA was performed by Adaptive Biotechnologies. The original methods were these. Adaptive's ImmunoSEQ software supplied the TCR sequencing data for more than 15 patients, while MiXCR and VDJtools were used to process three other patients. To correct CD4 versus CD8 sorting errors, any sequence found in both subsets at a frequency ratio below 5:1 was removed. CDR3 nucleotide sequences shared between donor and recipient were removed because the origin of such sequences could not be assigned. Alloreactive clones required at least 2-fold expansion over unstimulated cells and minimum CFSE-low frequency of 0.002% (template counts) or 0.001% (read counts). Clones were considered mappable if detected in sequenced pre-transplant spleen, lymph node, or MLR CFSE-low populations of the donor or recipient. Cumulative frequency of alloreactive clones was calculated as a percentage of all sequences weighted by copy number. TCRdb mirrors the immuneACCESS table, restricted to in-frame sequences. Some clones are absent from its copies; in checked studies, under half trace to an unresolved V gene, and the reason for the others is unknown. V, J and clone size were drawn from that table, and D and trimming were deduced from the DNA. The sample table lists about 73,000 clones, almost 90% of them with a count of one. The leading ten clones occupy 4% to 5% of the sample.

This TCR derives from a human donor who was the organ donor for an intestinal transplant. The sample here was unstimulated CD8+ T cells sorted from spleen or lymph node cells, taken before transplant. The V and J genes are TRBV28 and TRBJ1-1, with no confident D gene call. The bases are TGTGCTGCCAGGCGGGACACTGAAGCTTTCTTT. Translated, it reads CAARRDTEAFF.